This T cell receptor beta chain was profiled in a study of a mutant IDH1 vaccine in newly diagnosed glioma. Across the study: Patients under treatment included about 60% males and 37.5% females and had a mean age of around 40 years. Receipt of radiotherapy, temozolomide, or both preceded the study, and most received both.

CDR3 length: 14 residues. Germline lookup yields CDR1 SEHNR and CDR2 FQNEAQ (reference sequence). Trimming cost V 2 bases and J 6 bases; bases outside gene matches: 3. The time point here: week 11, during vaccination. All doses held 300 ug of mutant IDH1 20-mer peptide, with topical imiquimod. Study-level points and caveats: Pseudoprogression looked unconnected to shifts in top peripheral T cell clonotypes.

Assay: immunoSEQ multiplex PCR; the TCRdb copy retains only in-frame clones and omits some. The sample has 110,000 or so clones, around 90% seen once. This clone was recorded only once. Its antigen is unidentified. The chain uses TRBV7-9 and TRBJ1-1; 10 bases match TRBD1. The source of this sequence is a woman in her forties or fifties with glioma. The sample was PBMCs, taken from a glioma patient whose treatment included an IDH1 peptide vaccine. CDR3 region: CASSLWGTGAEAFF. The DNA of the CDR3 is TGTGCCAGCAGCTTATGGGGGACAGGGGCTGAAGCTTTCTTT.